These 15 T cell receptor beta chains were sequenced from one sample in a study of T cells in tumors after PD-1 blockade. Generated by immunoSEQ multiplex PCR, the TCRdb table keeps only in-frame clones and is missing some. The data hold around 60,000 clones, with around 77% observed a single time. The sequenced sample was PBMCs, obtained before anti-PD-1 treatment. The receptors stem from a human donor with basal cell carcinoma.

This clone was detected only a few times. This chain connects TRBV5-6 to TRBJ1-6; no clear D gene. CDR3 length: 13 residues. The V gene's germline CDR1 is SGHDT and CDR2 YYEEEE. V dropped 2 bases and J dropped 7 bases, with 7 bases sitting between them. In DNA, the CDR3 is TGTGCCAGCAGCTTCCAGCCGAATTCACCCCTCCACTTT. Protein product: CASSFQPNSPLHF.

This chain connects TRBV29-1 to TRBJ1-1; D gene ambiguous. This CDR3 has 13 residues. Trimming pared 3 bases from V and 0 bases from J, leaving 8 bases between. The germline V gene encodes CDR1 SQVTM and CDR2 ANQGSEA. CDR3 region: CSVEQPMNTEAFF. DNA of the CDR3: TGCAGCGTTGAGCAACCTATGAACACTGAAGCTTTCTTT.

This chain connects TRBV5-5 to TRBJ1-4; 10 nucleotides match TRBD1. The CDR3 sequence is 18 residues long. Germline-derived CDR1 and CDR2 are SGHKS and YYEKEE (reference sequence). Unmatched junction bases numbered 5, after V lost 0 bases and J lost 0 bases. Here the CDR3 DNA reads TGTGCCAGCAGCTTGGCCGGGACAGGGGCTGCAACTAATGAAAAACTGTTTTTT. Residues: CASSLAGTGAATNEKLFF.

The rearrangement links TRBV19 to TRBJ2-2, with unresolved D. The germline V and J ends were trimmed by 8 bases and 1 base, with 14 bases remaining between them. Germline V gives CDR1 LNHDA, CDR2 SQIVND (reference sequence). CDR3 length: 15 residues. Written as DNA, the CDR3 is TGTGCCAGTGGCCGAGGTGCGGTGAACACCGGGGAGCTGTTTTTT. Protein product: CASGRGAVNTGELFF.

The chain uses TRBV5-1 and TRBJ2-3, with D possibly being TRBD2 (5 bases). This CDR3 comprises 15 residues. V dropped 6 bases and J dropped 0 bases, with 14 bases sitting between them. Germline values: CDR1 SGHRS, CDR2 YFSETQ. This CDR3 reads CASTRAAGSTDTQYF. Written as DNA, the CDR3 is TGCGCCAGCACTCGGGCGGCGGGTAGCACAGATACGCAGTATTTT. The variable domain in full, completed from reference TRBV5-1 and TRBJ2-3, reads KAGVTQTPRYLIKTRGQQVTLSCSPISGHRSVSWYQQTPGQGLQFLFEYFSETQRNKGNFPGRFSGRQFSNSRSEMNVSTLELGDSALYLCASTRAAGSTDTQYFGPGTRLTVL.

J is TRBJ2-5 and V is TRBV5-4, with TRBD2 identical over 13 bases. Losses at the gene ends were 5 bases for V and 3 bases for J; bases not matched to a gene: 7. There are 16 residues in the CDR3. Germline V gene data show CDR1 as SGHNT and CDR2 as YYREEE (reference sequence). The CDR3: CASRLTSGGPEETQYF. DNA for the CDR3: TGTGCCAGCAGACTGACTAGCGGGGGGCCTGAAGAGACCCAGTACTTC. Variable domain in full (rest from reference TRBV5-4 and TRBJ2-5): ETGVTQSPTHLIKTRGQQVTLRCSSQSGHNTVSWYQQALGQGPQFIFQYYREEENGRGNFPPRFSGLQFPNYSSELNVNALELDDSALYLCASRLTSGGPEETQYFGPGTRLLVL.

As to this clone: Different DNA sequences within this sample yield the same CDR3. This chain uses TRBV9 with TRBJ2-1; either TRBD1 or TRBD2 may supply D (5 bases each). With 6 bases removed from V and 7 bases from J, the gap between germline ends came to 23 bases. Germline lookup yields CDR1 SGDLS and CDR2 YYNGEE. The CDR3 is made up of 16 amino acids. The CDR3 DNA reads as TGTGCCAGCAACATAGGACGAGGGGCGGGCGCGAATGAGCAGTTCTTC. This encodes CASNIGRGAGANEQFF.

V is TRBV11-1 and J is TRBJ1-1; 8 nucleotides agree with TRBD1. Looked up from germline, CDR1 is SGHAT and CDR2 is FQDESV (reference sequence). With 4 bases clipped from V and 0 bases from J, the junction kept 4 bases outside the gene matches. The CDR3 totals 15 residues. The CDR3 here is CASSSGQGLNTEAFF. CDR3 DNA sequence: TGTGCCAGCAGCTCTGGACAGGGATTGAACACTGAAGCTTTCTTT.

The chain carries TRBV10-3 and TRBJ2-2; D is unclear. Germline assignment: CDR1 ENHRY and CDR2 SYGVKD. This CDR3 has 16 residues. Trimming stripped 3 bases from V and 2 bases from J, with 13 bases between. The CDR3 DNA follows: TGTGCCATCAGTGACCATGCGGCCGGAAACACCGGGGAGCTGTTTTTT. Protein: CAISDHAAGNTGELFF.

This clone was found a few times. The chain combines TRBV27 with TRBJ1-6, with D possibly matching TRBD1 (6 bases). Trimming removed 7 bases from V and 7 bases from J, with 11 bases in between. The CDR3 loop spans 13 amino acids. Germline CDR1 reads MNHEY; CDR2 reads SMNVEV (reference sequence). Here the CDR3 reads CASTTGWNSPLHF. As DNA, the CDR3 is TGTGCCAGCACCACAGGGTGGAATTCACCCCTCCACTTT.

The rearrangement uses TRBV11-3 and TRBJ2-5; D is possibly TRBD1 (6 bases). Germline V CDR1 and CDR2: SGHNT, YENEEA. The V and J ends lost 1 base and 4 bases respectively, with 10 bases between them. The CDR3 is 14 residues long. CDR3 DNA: TGTGCCAGCAGCTTAGGCTGGGGGCGAGAGACCCAGTACTTC. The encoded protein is CASSLGWGRETQYF.

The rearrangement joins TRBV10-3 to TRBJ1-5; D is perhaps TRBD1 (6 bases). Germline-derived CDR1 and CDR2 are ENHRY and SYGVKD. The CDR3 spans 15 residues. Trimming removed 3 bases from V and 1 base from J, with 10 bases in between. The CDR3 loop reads CAISEEGGSNQPQHF. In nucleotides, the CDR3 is TGTGCCATCAGTGAAGAGGGGGGAAGCAATCAGCCCCAGCATTTT.

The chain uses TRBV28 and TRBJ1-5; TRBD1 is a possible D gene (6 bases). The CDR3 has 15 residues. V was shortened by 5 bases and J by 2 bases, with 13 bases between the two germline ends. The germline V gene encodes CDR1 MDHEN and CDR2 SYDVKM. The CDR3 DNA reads TGTGCCAGCAGTCAAACAGGGACGGGCAATCAGCCCCAGCATTTT. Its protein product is CASSQTGTGNQPQHF.

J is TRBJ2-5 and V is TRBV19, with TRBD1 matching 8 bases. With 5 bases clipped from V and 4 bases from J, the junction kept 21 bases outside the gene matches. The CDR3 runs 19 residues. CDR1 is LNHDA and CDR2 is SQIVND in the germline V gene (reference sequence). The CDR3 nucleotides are TGTGCCAGTAGTCCCCAGCCAACGCGCGACAGGGGTCTAGGAGAGACCCAGTACTTC. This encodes CASSPQPTRDRGLGETQYF.

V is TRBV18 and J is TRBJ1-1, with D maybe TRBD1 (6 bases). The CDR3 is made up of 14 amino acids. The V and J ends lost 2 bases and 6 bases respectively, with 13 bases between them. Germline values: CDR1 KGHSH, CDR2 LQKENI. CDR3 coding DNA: TGTGCCAGCTCACCAAGGCAGGGGTCCCCTGAAGCTTTCTTT. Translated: CASSPRQGSPEAFF.